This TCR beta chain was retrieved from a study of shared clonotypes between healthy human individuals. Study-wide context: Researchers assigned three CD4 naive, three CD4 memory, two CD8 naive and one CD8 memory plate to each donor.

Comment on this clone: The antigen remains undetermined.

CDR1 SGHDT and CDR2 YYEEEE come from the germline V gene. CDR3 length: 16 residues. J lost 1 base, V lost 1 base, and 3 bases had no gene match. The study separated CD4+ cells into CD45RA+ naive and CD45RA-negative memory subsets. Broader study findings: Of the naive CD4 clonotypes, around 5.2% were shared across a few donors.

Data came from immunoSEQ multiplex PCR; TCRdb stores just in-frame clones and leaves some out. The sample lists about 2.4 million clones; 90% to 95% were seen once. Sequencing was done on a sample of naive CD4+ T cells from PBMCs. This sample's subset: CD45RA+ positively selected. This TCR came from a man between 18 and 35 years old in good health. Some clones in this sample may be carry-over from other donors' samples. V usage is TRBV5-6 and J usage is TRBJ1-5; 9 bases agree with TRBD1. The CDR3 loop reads CASSLTGGASNQPQHF. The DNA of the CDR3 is TGTGCCAGCAGCTTGACAGGGGGCGCGAGCAATCAGCCCCAGCATTTT. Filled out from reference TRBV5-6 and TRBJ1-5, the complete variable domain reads DAGVTQSPTHLIKTRGQQVTLRCSPKSGHDTVSWYQQALGQGPQFIFQYYEEEERQRGNFPDRFSGHQFPNYSSELNVNALLLGDSALYLCASSLTGGASNQPQHFGDGTRLSIL.